Below, 14 T cell receptor beta chains from the same sample are listed, as sequenced in a study of blood T cell repertoires in COVID-19. Data came from immunoSEQ multiplex PCR; TCRdb stores just in-frame clones and leaves some out. This table has 150,000 to 200,000 clones, about 79% appearing once. Sequencing was carried out using peripheral blood. The origin of the receptors is a woman between 65 and 79 years old with acute or convalescent COVID-19.

J is TRBJ2-4 and V is TRBV3-1 (or the pseudogene TRBV3-2), with D unclear. CDR1 is LGHDT and CDR2 is YNNKEL in the germline V gene (reference sequence). The CDR3 has 14 amino acids. V lost 3 bases and J lost 7, with 13 bases in between. CDR3 amino acids: CASSQIGSGNIQYF. CDR3 nucleotide sequence: TGTGCCAGCAGCCAGATCGGATCCGGGAACATTCAGTACTTC.

The chain combines TRBV20-1 with TRBJ1-4, with 7 bases identical to TRBD1. The CDR3 is 16 amino acids. V lost 4 bases to trimming and J lost 1 base; unmatched junction nucleotides: 9. Germline V gives CDR1 DFQATT, CDR2 SNEGSKA (reference sequence). Written as DNA, the CDR3 is TGCAGTGCTAATGACCGACAGGGAGGAACTAATGAAAAACTGTTTTTT. Translating gives CSANDRQGGTNEKLFF.

The chain has TRBV3-1 (or the pseudogene TRBV3-2) and TRBJ1-1; 8 nucleotides agree with TRBD1. V trimming: 6 bases; J trimming: 4 bases; junction bases outside the gene matches: 7. The CDR3 has 14 amino acids. The germline V gene has CDR1 LGHDT and CDR2 YNNKEL (reference sequence). CDR3 residues: CASRPPGGTTEAFF. CDR3 nucleotide sequence: TGTGCCAGCAGGCCACCAGGGGGCACCACTGAAGCTTTCTTT.

V usage is TRBV7-6 and J usage is TRBJ1-1; tentative D call: TRBD1 (5 bases). In germline, CDR1 is SGHVS, CDR2 FNYEAQ. With 1 base removed from V and 4 bases from J, the gap between germline ends came to 22 bases. The length of the CDR3 is 18 residues. As DNA, the CDR3 is TGTGCCAGCAGCTTAGTTGAGGCAGGGCATTTGGGAGGCACTGAAGCTTTCTTT. Its translation is CASSLVEAGHLGGTEAFF.

This chain uses TRBV4-2 with TRBJ2-1; 8 bases are shared with TRBD1. This CDR3 has 13 amino acids. Germline V gene sequence: CDR1 LGHNA, CDR2 YNFKEQ. The V and J ends lost 4 bases and 5 bases, in that order; junction bases with no gene match: 1. CDR3 sequence: CASSPDRDNEQFF. CDR3 sequence (DNA): TGTGCCAGCAGCCCGGACAGGGACAATGAGCAGTTCTTC.

The chain links TRBV7-2 to TRBJ2-7; 7 bases fit TRBD2. The V segment lost 5 bases and the J segment 2 bases; nucleotides outside the gene matches: 9. The germline V gene encodes CDR1 SGHTA and CDR2 FQGNSA. This CDR3 has 15 amino acids. CDR3: CASSHSSGITYEQYF. The CDR3 DNA sequence: TGTGCCAGCAGCCACTCGAGCGGGATAACCTACGAGCAGTACTTC.

CDR3 in amino acids: CASSIAGTGARTSTDTQYF. The DNA of the CDR3 is TGTGCCAGTAGTATAGCGGGGACAGGGGCCCGAACTAGCACAGATACGCAGTATTTT. The chain combines TRBV19 with TRBJ2-3, with 10 bases lining up with TRBD1. V was pared by 1 base and J by 0 bases, with 10 bases of the junction left unmatched. The CDR3 is 19 amino acids. Germline assignment: CDR1 LNHDA and CDR2 SQIVND (reference sequence).

The genes are TRBV12-5 and TRBJ1-5; D perhaps matches TRBD1 (6 bases). In germline, CDR1 is LGHNT, CDR2 FRNRAP. V was cut by 7 bases and J by 4 bases, with 17 bases left in between. The CDR3 totals 15 residues. The CDR3 loop is CASATAGTSNQPQHF. CDR3 bases: TGTGCTAGTGCTACCGCCGGGACAAGTAATCAGCCCCAGCATTTT.

The genes are TRBV7-9 and TRBJ1-4; TRBD1 agrees at 8 bases. Germline trimming cut 5 bases from V and 0 bases from J; bases unmatched to any gene: 5. The CDR3 sequence is 16 residues long. Germline lookup yields CDR1 SEHNR and CDR2 FQNEAQ (reference sequence). CDR3 nucleotides: TGTGCCAGCAGCCAGGGGGCGGGTGCAACTAATGAAAAACTGTTTTTT. Its translation is CASSQGAGATNEKLFF.

The gene calls are TRBV6-4 and TRBJ2-2; 7 bases fit TRBD1. Germline values: CDR1 MRHNA, CDR2 SNTAGT. This CDR3 region has 15 residues. V was pared by 5 bases and J by 4 bases, with 7 bases of the junction left unmatched. For the CDR3, the DNA is TGTGCCAGCAGTTACGGGCAGGGGGTCACCGGGGAGCTGTTTTTT. This translates into CASSYGQGVTGELFF.

V usage is TRBV27 and J usage is TRBJ1-6; 8 bases align to TRBD1. The CDR3 sequence is 16 residues long. The V segment lost 2 bases and the J segment 5 bases; nucleotides outside the gene matches: 5. Germline lookup yields CDR1 MNHEY and CDR2 SMNVEV (reference sequence). CDR3 sequence (DNA): TGTGCCAGCAGTTTACAGGGGGCTTGGAATAATTCACCCCTCCACTTT. This translates into CASSLQGAWNNSPLHF.

This chain uses TRBV21-1 with TRBJ2-7; TRBD1 was called by the table and not checked on the DNA. TRBV21-1 is labeled a pseudogene. This CDR3 region has 15 residues. The CDR3 loop reads CASRYTRQQAYEQYF. The DNA of the CDR3 is TGTGCCAGCAGGTATACGCGACAACAGGCCTACGAGCAGTACTTC.

The gene calls are TRBV25-1 and TRBJ1-1; D is perhaps TRBD1 (6 bases). The CDR3 loop spans 16 amino acids. Germline CDR1 MGHDK, CDR2 SYGVNS. Trimming left V 1 base short and J 5 bases short, with 17 bases between. CDR3 sequence reads: CASSEFQGQHQTEAFF. The CDR3 DNA sequence: TGTGCCAGCAGTGAATTTCAAGGACAGCATCAAACTGAAGCTTTCTTT.

This clone was counted a few times. The chain links TRBV27 to TRBJ2-1; 11 bases are shared with TRBD2. J gave up 1 base and V 6 bases, and 5 bases lay outside the gene matches. In germline, CDR1 is MNHEY, CDR2 SMNVEV (reference sequence). The CDR3 consists of 16 residues. The CDR3 here is CASSKRLAGSYNEQFF. CDR3 nucleotide sequence: TGTGCCAGCAGCAAACGACTAGCGGGATCCTACAATGAGCAGTTCTTC.